This passage covers 12 T cell receptor beta chains from one sample sequenced in a study of blood T cell repertoires in COVID-19 (dated by TCRdb to 2019 to 2021). The method behind the library was the immunoSEQ multiplex PCR assay. The clones in this table, taken by TCRdb from immuneACCESS, are in-frame only. Not every clone is retained; where verified, under half of the shortfall comes from an unresolved V gene, and the cause of the rest is unknown. The sample yields under 200,000 clones; 65% to 85% were counted once. 4.5% to 6.5% of the sample comes from the top ten. Sequenced material: peripheral blood. The origin of the receptors is a woman aged 25 to 39 with acute or convalescent COVID-19.

J is TRBJ1-2 and V is TRBV27; D may be TRBD1 (6 bases). This CDR3 is 14 amino acids long. CDR1 and CDR2 from the germline V gene are MNHEY and SMNVEV (reference sequence). The V and J ends lost 6 bases and 5 bases respectively, with 16 bases between them. For the CDR3, the DNA is TGTGCCAGCAGCTCTACCCCGACAGGTTATGGCTACACCTTC. Protein product: CASSSTPTGYGYTF.

The CDR3 reads CASSSPLGANYGYTF. CDR3 sequence (DNA): TGTGCCAGCAGTTCCCCCCTGGGAGCTAACTATGGCTACACCTTC. The chain employs TRBV28 and TRBJ1-2; D call uncertain. Trimming left V 4 bases short and J 0 bases short, with 12 bases between. The CDR3 is made up of 15 amino acids. Germline CDR1 reads MDHEN; CDR2 reads SYDVKM.

The chain is built from TRBV9 and TRBJ2-3; TRBD1 agrees at 7 bases. The germline CDR1 and CDR2 sequences are SGDLS and YYNGEE. V shed 0 bases and J 4 bases; nucleotides not matched to a gene: 11. The CDR3 is 17 residues long. The CDR3 loop is CASSVETGVIGADTQYF. CDR3 nucleotide sequence: TGTGCCAGCAGCGTAGAAACAGGGGTCATTGGGGCAGATACGCAGTATTTT.

The chain recombines TRBV19 with TRBJ2-7; maybe TRBD2 (6 bases). This CDR3 contains 17 residues. The germline V and J ends were trimmed by 5 bases and 7 bases, with 27 bases remaining between them. Germline V gene data show CDR1 as LNHDA and CDR2 as SQIVND (reference sequence). CDR3 sequence reads: CASSPSPPSPVGGEQYF. The DNA of the CDR3 is TGTGCCAGTAGTCCCTCTCCCCCTAGCCCGGTTGGAGGGGAGCAGTACTTC.

This sequence joins TRBV6-5 and TRBJ2-5; TRBD2 matches 7 bases. Germline loops: CDR1 MNHEY, CDR2 SVGAGI. CDR3 length: 14 residues. Trimming removed 2 bases from V and 4 bases from J; junction bases left unmatched: 4. The CDR3, as DNA: TGTGCCAGCAGTTACCGTGGGAGGGGAGAGACCCAGTACTTC. Translating it yields CASSYRGRGETQYF.

The J gene is TRBJ1-1, the V gene TRBV7-8; D unclear. Germline V gene lookup returns CDR1 SGHVS and CDR2 FQNEAQ. Trimming removed 0 bases at V and 8 bases at J, with 13 bases between. This CDR3 comprises 14 residues. For the CDR3, the DNA is TGTGCCAGCAGCTTAGCAGCGCCCCAGCAGGAAGCTTTCTTT. Its translation is CASSLAAPQQEAFF.

The rearrangement uses TRBV3-1 (or the pseudogene TRBV3-2) and TRBJ1-2, with D unresolved. Germline V lookup: CDR1 LGHDT, CDR2 YNNKEL (reference sequence). V was clipped by 4 bases and J by 6 bases, with 18 bases between them. The CDR3 consists of 15 residues. CDR3 sequence reads: CASSPSRLYSNGYTF. The CDR3 bases are TGTGCCAGCAGCCCGTCCAGGCTGTACTCCAATGGCTACACCTTC.

V gene TRBV15 combines with J gene TRBJ2-1, with D perhaps matching TRBD1 (6 bases). The CDR3 sequence is 17 residues long. Trimming removed 3 bases at V and 9 bases at J, with 24 bases between. Germline values: CDR1 LNHNV, CDR2 YYDKDF (reference sequence). This CDR3 is CATSRGQGYGSQAEQFF. As DNA, the CDR3 is TGTGCCACCAGCAGGGGCCAGGGGTATGGGAGTCAGGCTGAGCAGTTCTTC.

The chain combines TRBV5-1 with TRBJ2-1, with 16 bases fitting TRBD2. Trimming cost V 5 bases and J 9 bases; bases outside gene matches: 11. Germline CDR1 and CDR2: SGHRS and YFSETQ. The CDR3 has 17 amino acids. The CDR3 spells CASSSGTSGRAQVEQFF. The CDR3 DNA sequence: TGCGCCAGCAGTTCCGGGACTAGCGGGAGGGCCCAGGTTGAGCAGTTCTTC.

This clone has a single count. The identical CDR3 is also encoded by other nucleotide sequences in the sample. The CDR3 loop is CASSQVTGGTEAFF. The CDR3 DNA sequence: TGTGCCAGCAGCCAAGTTACAGGGGGCACTGAAGCTTTCTTT. This chain uses TRBV14 with TRBJ1-1; 8 bases match TRBD1. Trimming took 1 base from V and 4 from J; bases not matched to a gene: 2. This CDR3 spans 14 amino acids. Germline V CDR1 and CDR2: SGHDN, FVKESK. Looking up the rest from reference TRBV14 and TRBJ1-1 gives the full variable domain: EAGVTQFPSHSVIEKGQTVTLRCDPISGHDNLYWYRRVMGKEIKFLLHFVKESKQDESGMPNNRFLAERTGGTYSTLKVQPAELEDSGVYFCASSQVTGGTEAFFGQGTRLTVV.

This clone was detected once. The rearrangement links TRBV28 to TRBJ1-5, with 8 bases matching TRBD1. After removal of 3 bases from V and 6 bases from J, the junction contained 10 bases not matched to a gene. The CDR3 is made up of 16 amino acids. Per germline, CDR1 MDHEN and CDR2 SYDVKM. CDR3 loop: CASSLAGTGESQPQHF. For the CDR3, the DNA is TGTGCCAGCAGTTTGGCGGGGACAGGTGAAAGTCAGCCCCAGCATTTT.

This clone was counted a single time. The chain joins TRBV6-2 or TRBV6-3 to TRBJ1-6, with D perhaps matching TRBD1 (5 bases). Trimming removed 2 bases at V and 6 bases at J, with 11 bases between. CDR1 is MNHEY and CDR2 is SVGEGT in the germline V gene. The CDR3 length is 15 residues. The chain's CDR3 is CASSYTTAFNSPLHF. DNA of the CDR3: TGTGCCAGCAGTTACACGACAGCTTTTAATTCACCCCTCCACTTT.